Listed below are T cell receptor beta chains from one sample, sequenced in a study of T cell responses to AZD1222 COVID-19 vaccine. Method: immunoSEQ multiplex PCR; TCRdb's copy keeps in-frame clones and lacks some. The profile covers about 130,000 clones, with roughly 90% appearing a single time and 3.5% to 4.5% taken by the ten largest. Sequences were derived from peripheral blood, sampled on day 0 of AZD1222 vaccination. The origin of the receptors is an adult in good health. Each CDR3 is given with its conserved first and last residue. A D gene is named only where the DNA matches it firmly. Clone size, where shown, is once, few, many, or a class for clones that have expanded.

abundance	v_gene	d_gene	j_gene	len	CDR3nt	CDR3aa
once	TRBV25-1	TRBD2	TRBJ2-3	16	TGTGCCAGCAGTGCCCTCGGGGCTAGCGGGAGAGATACGCAGTATTTT	CASSALGASGRDTQYF
once	TRBV7-8	NA	TRBJ2-7	12	TGTGCCAGCAGCCAATTCGTCGGGGTTGAGTACTTC	CASSQFVGVEYF
once	TRBV16	NA	TRBJ1-1	14	TGTGCCAGCAGCCAATACAGATTAGGGACTGAAGCTTTCTTT	CASSQYRLGTEAFF
NA	TRBV4-1	TRBD2	TRBJ2-3	18	TGCGCCAGCAGCCAATACCCCGGGACTAGCGGGAGGGTCGGTACGCAGTATTTT	CASSQYPGTSGRVGTQYF
once	TRBV7-2	NA	TRBJ2-1	16	TGTGCCAGCAGCTTAGGAGGGGGACTTATCTACAATGAGCAGTTCTTC	CASSLGGGLIYNEQFF
NA	TRBV5-4	TRBD2	TRBJ2-1	15	TGTGCCAGCAGCTTGGGAGTGACTAGCGAGAGTGAGCAGTTCTTC	CASSLGVTSESEQFF
NA	TRBV5-4	NA	TRBJ1-4	14	TGTGCCAGCAGCCCCTTGGGCAGGAATGAAAAACTGTTTTTT	CASSPLGRNEKLFF
NA	TRBV5-1	TRBD2	TRBJ2-3	17	TGCGCCAGCAGCTTACCGCAACTAGCGGGAGAAGTAGATACGCAGTATTTT	CASSLPQLAGEVDTQYF
NA	TRBV2	NA	TRBJ2-7	15	TGTGCCAGCAGTGAGAAGCTACAGGTACGAGTGGAGCAGTACTTC	CASSEKLQVRVEQYF
NA	TRBV3-1/TRBV3-2	NA	TRBJ2-3	17	TGTGCCAGCAGCCAAGATCGCGGGCAGACTCTCACAGATACGCAGTATTTT	CASSQDRGQTLTDTQYF